This T cell receptor beta chain was observed in a study of OX40 agonist ivuxolimab in advanced cancers. Study-wide results and limits: By week 6 at 0.1 to 3.0 mg/kg, blood CD4+ and CD8+ T cells had expanded clonally.

This clone was observed once. Its cognate antigen is unknown. V shed 6 bases and J shed 2 bases, with 13 bases lying between them. Looked up from germline, CDR1 is MNHEY and CDR2 is SVGAGI. CDR3 size: 14 residues. This table comes from immunoSEQ multiplex PCR, and its TCRdb copy is limited to in-frame clones, with some not included. The data hold some 77,000 clones, with about 86% observed a single time. This sample comprised CD4+ or CD8+ T cells sorted from blood, obtained in a trial of the OX40 agonist ivuxolimab. The sequence derives from an adult with an advanced solid tumor such as melanoma, head and neck, liver or kidney cancer. This chain joins TRBV6-5 and TRBJ1-1; D not resolved. The CDR3 nucleotides read TGTGCCAGCAGCTTAGGACCGATAAACACTGAAGCTTTCTTT. This codes for CASSLGPINTEAFF.